This T cell receptor beta chain was sequenced in a study of blood T cell repertoires in COVID-19. As for the study in general: Samples taken during acute and convalescent COVID-19 were collected in the United States, Italy and Spain.

The CDR3 is 15 residues long. J was trimmed by 5 bases and V by 7 bases; bases with no gene match: 7. Germline lookup yields CDR1 SNHLY and CDR2 FYNNEI. Under the authors' procedure: Estimation of nucleated cell counts relied on the amplification of reference gene primers. Here immunoSEQ multiplex PCR was the method, and the copy in TCRdb shows in-frame clones only, minus some. The V and J calls and clone size are taken from that table; D and trimming were inferred from the DNA. The sample has approximately 170,000 clones; approximately 83% are singletons. Input material: peripheral blood. The receptor was isolated from a man aged 50 or older with active or convalescent COVID-19. The rearrangement links TRBV2 to TRBJ2-5, with TRBD2 identical over 13 bases. CDR3 sequence reads: CASKGTSGVGETQYF. The DNA of the CDR3 is TGTGCCAGCAAGGGGACTAGCGGGGTCGGTGAGACCCAGTACTTC. The full variable domain, completed using reference TRBV2 and TRBJ2-5, is EPEVTQTPSHQVTQMGQEVILRCVPISNHLYFYWYRQILGQKVEFLVSFYNNEISEKSEIFDDQFSVERPDGSNFTLKIRSTKLEDSAMYFCASKGTSGVGETQYFGPGTRLLVL.